Below, 8 T cell receptor beta chains from the same sample are listed, as sequenced in a study of tumor and adjacent non-tumor tissue in lung cancer. This sample's RNA came from whole unsorted tissue. Three rounds of nested PCR, following a modified ARM-PCR protocol, produced the TCRbeta library. TCRdb reanalysed the multiplex PCR reads using MiXCR and keeps one entry per CDR3 protein. The sample contains more than 95,000 distinct CDR3 sequences, roughly 67% of which appear only once. Source material: lung tumor tissue. These receptors were obtained from a man aged 30-40 years with non-small cell lung cancer.

This clonotype was detected only a few times. A much larger clone differs by one base, so this may be a read error. The chain employs TRBV6-1 and TRBJ1-5, with 8 bases lining up with TRBD1. The CDR3 totals 15 residues. Germline CDR1 reads MNHNS; CDR2 reads SASEGT. CDR3 coding DNA: TGTGCCAGCAGTGAAGCGGCCCCAGGGGGCGGGCCCCAGCCTTTT. Translated, it gives CASSEAAPGGGPQPF.

As to this clonotype: A much larger clone differs from this one at a single base, so this may be a read error. This chain's CDR3 is CASRSFTNYNSPLHF. In DNA, the CDR3 is TGTGCTAGTCGTTCCTTCACCAACTATAATTCACCCCTCCACTTT. The chain has TRBV12-5 and TRBJ1-6; D gene uncertain. With 8 bases removed from V and 3 bases from J, the gap between germline ends came to 14 bases. This CDR3 is built from 15 residues. From germline, CDR1 is LGHNT and CDR2 FRNRAP.

The genes are TRBV6-1 and TRBJ2-5, with D possibly being TRBD1 or TRBD2 (5 bases each). This CDR3 is built from 14 residues. Trimming removed 3 bases from V and 8 bases from J, with 16 bases in between. Germline-derived CDR1 and CDR2 are MNHNS and SASEGT. The CDR3 sequence: CASSETGARETQYF. The CDR3 DNA reads TGTGCCAGCAGTGAGACCGGGGCCCGAGAAACCCAGTACTTC.

This clonotype was found a few times. The rearrangement uses TRBV11-2 and TRBJ1-5, with D possibly matching TRBD1 (6 bases). The CDR3 runs 12 residues. V was shortened by 5 bases and J by 16 bases, with 18 bases between the two germline ends. Germline lookup yields CDR1 SGHAT and CDR2 FQNNGV. CDR3 coding DNA: TGTGCCAGCAGCCCCCGTGGACAGCCCCGACATTTT. Its translation: CASSPRGQPRHF.

There are a few counts of this clonotype. One junction end does not reproduce the germline sequence, and a read error may be involved. The V call is TRBV6-2 or TRBV6-3, the J call TRBJ2-3; no clear D. CDR3 size: 13 residues. In germline, CDR1 is MNHEY, CDR2 SVGEGT. Here the CDR3 DNA reads TGTGTCAGCTCCGGACGCGGCACAGATACGCACTATTTT. Translated: CVSSGRGTDTHYF.

Of note for this clonotype: The conserved final phenylalanine or tryptophan is absent from the CDR3, which likely points to a read error. This sequence joins TRBV20-1 and TRBJ1-1; possibly TRBD1 for D (5 bases). Germline CDR1 reads DFQATT; CDR2 reads SNEGSKA (reference sequence). V was shortened by 7 bases and J by 2 bases, with 14 bases between the two germline ends. The CDR3 has 13 amino acids. The DNA of the CDR3 is TGCAGTGTTAGCCCCGGGGCTAACACTGAAGCTTTCTTA. This codes for CSVSPGANTEAFL.

Comment on this clonotype: Since no conserved phenylalanine or tryptophan closes the CDR3, a read error is the likely cause. CDR3 loop: CAGNPTSGSEQFS. The CDR3 nucleotides are TGTGCCGGCAACCCAACTAGCGGGAGTGAGCAGTTCTCC. The chain joins TRBV12-3 or TRBV12-4 to TRBJ2-1; 11 nucleotides agree with TRBD2. V was pared by 11 bases and J by 9 bases, with 9 bases of the junction left unmatched. The CDR3 contains 13 residues.

For this clonotype: It is likely a read error, because the conserved phenylalanine at the end of the CDR3 is missing. V gene TRBV11-2 combines with J gene TRBJ2-2, with 8 bases fitting TRBD1. The CDR3 has 16 amino acids. Germline V gene data show CDR1 as SGHAT and CDR2 as FQNNGV. With 7 bases clipped from V and 0 bases from J, the junction kept 7 bases outside the gene matches. Here the CDR3 reads CASTPRQGTNTGELFP. The DNA for the CDR3 is TGTGCCAGCACCCCCCGACAGGGGACGAACACCGGGGAGCTGTTTCCT.